One and the same sample provided the 17 T cell receptor beta chains below, sequenced in a study of shared clonotypes between healthy human individuals. The table came from immunoSEQ multiplex PCR; TCRdb's copy has only in-frame clones and leaves some out. The sample has roughly 700,000 clones; approximately 79% are singletons. Sample: memory CD4+ T cells sorted from blood. The subset: CD45RA-negative fraction. Every receptor here comes from a woman younger than 45 in good health.

This clone was seen ten or more times. The chain has TRBV5-1 and TRBJ2-3; TRBD2 aligns across 8 bases. V lost 2 bases to trimming and J lost 4 bases; unmatched junction nucleotides: 9. Germline V gene lookup returns CDR1 SGHRS and CDR2 YFSETQ. The CDR3 is made up of 16 amino acids. The CDR3 DNA sequence: TGCGCCAGCAGCTTCCCCTGGCGGGAGGTCGCAGATACGCAGTATTTT. It yields the protein CASSFPWREVADTQYF.

CDR3 region: CASRIGSNTEAFF. DNA of the CDR3: TGTGCCAGCAGAATTGGCTCGAACACTGAAGCTTTCTTT. This chain uses TRBV7-2 with TRBJ1-1; D unclear. Looked up from germline, CDR1 is SGHTA and CDR2 is FQGNSA. Trimming removed 6 bases at V and 1 base at J, with 9 bases between. The CDR3 is 13 amino acids.

CDR3 bases: TGTGCCAGCAGCTTAGGGGCCGGGCAGCCCCAGCATTTT. Protein product: CASSLGAGQPQHF. The V gene is TRBV7-9, the J gene TRBJ1-5; D unresolved. The V end lost 1 base, the J end lost 7 bases, and 8 bases lay between the germline ends. CDR1 and CDR2 (germline): SEHNR, FQNEAQ (reference sequence). The CDR3 sequence is 13 residues long.

Ten or more counts support this clone. The same CDR3 is also encoded by other DNA sequences in this sample. This sequence joins TRBV27 and TRBJ2-7; no clear D. Trimming cost V 0 bases and J 0 bases, with 9 bases left between them. The V gene's germline CDR1 is MNHEY and CDR2 SMNVEV (reference sequence). CDR3 length: 15 residues. CDR3 amino acids: CASSLSVRSSYEQYF. The CDR3 DNA reads as TGTGCCAGCAGTTTATCTGTCCGGAGCTCCTACGAGCAGTACTTC.

The chain recombines TRBV2 with TRBJ1-2, with a possible D match to TRBD1 (5 bases). The CDR3 is made up of 13 amino acids. Trimming took off 2 bases at V and 8 bases at J, with 12 bases between the two ends. Germline V lookup: CDR1 SNHLY, CDR2 FYNNEI. The CDR3 protein is CASSEQGSSGYTF. The CDR3 bases are TGTGCCAGCAGTGAACAGGGAAGCAGCGGCTACACCTTC.

J is TRBJ2-7 and V is TRBV15; 10 positions match TRBD1. CDR1 is LNHNV and CDR2 is YYDKDF in the germline V gene (reference sequence). The trim removed 1 base at V and 7 bases at J, leaving 4 bases unmatched. The CDR3 length is 14 residues. The DNA of the CDR3 is TGTGCCACCAGCAGAGGACAGGGGGCGGGTGAGCAGTACTTC. This translates into CATSRGQGAGEQYF.

This rearrangement joins TRBV28 to TRBJ2-7; TRBD2 agrees at 8 bases. Germline lookup yields CDR1 MDHEN and CDR2 SYDVKM. This CDR3 has 14 residues. Trimming removed 7 bases from V and 9 bases from J; junction bases left unmatched: 14. The CDR3 bases are TGTGCCAGCACCCCTAGCGGGCCCATCCCCTGGCAGTACTTC. This codes for CASTPSGPIPWQYF.

The table lists this clone with a few counts. This rearrangement joins TRBV19 to TRBJ1-4; 7 bases are shared with TRBD1. The V gene end was trimmed by 5 bases and the J gene end by 1 base; junction bases not matched to a gene: 7. Germline CDR1 reads LNHDA; CDR2 reads SQIVND (reference sequence). The CDR3 totals 16 residues. In DNA, the CDR3 is TGTGCCAGTAGTCCACATCACAGGGGAACTAATGAAAAACTGTTTTTT. Amino acids: CASSPHHRGTNEKLFF.

The rearrangement uses TRBV2 and TRBJ2-2; either TRBD1 or TRBD2 may fit D (5 bases each). The CDR3 length is 13 residues. V was shortened by 8 bases and J by 2 bases, with 9 bases between the two germline ends. Germline V gene data show CDR1 as SNHLY and CDR2 as FYNNEI. CDR3 in DNA: TGTGCCAGCCACAGGACTAACACCGGGGAGCTGTTTTTT. The encoded protein is CASHRTNTGELFF.

V and J are TRBV2 and TRBJ2-1; weak D call: TRBD2 (6 bases). Germline assignment: CDR1 SNHLY and CDR2 FYNNEI. The V end lost 6 bases, the J end lost 6 bases, and 15 bases lay between the germline ends. The CDR3 sequence is 14 residues long. The CDR3 DNA follows: TGTGCCAGCAGGAGTCAATCTAGCGTCAATGAGCAGTTCTTC. Its translation is CASRSQSSVNEQFF. Full variable domain (remainder filled in from reference TRBV2 and TRBJ2-1): EPEVTQTPSHQVTQMGQEVILRCVPISNHLYFYWYRQILGQKVEFLVSFYNNEISEKSEIFDDQFSVERPDGSNFTLKIRSTKLEDSAMYFCASRSQSSVNEQFFGPGTRLTVL.

The V gene is TRBV19, the J gene TRBJ2-5, with 10 nucleotides matching TRBD1. The V gene end was trimmed by 8 bases and the J gene end by 5 bases; junction bases not matched to a gene: 2. This CDR3 has 12 residues. Germline V CDR1 and CDR2: LNHDA, SQIVND (reference sequence). CDR3 bases: TGTGCCAGTGCGGACAGGGGGGAGACCCAGTACTTC. It is translated as CASADRGETQYF.

To note about this clone: This likely stems from a read error, as it lies one base from a far larger clone. This sample also contains other DNA sequences that code for the same CDR3. CDR3 sequence (DNA): TGTGCCAGTAGCATACAGGGGGATCAGCCCCAGCATTTT. Translated, it gives CASSIQGDQPQHF. The chain has TRBV19 and TRBJ1-5; 8 bases fit TRBD1. The germline CDR1 and CDR2 sequences are LNHDA and SQIVND (reference sequence). V lost 6 bases to trimming and J lost 5 bases; unmatched junction nucleotides: 3. CDR3 length: 13 residues.

This clone was seen a single time. The chain employs TRBV27 and TRBJ1-5; D unresolved. With 1 base removed from V and 1 base from J, the gap between germline ends came to 11 bases. This CDR3 contains 16 residues. CDR1 is MNHEY and CDR2 is SMNVEV in the germline V gene (reference sequence). The CDR3 nucleotides are TGTGCCAGCAGTTTATTTCCCAGGATAAGCAATCAGCCCCAGCATTTT. Its protein is CASSLFPRISNQPQHF.

V usage is TRBV7-2 and J usage is TRBJ1-2; perhaps TRBD1 as D (6 bases). From germline, CDR1 is SGHTA and CDR2 FQGNSA. V was clipped by 4 bases and J by 5 bases, with 14 bases between them. The CDR3 consists of 14 residues. CDR3 nucleotides: TGTGCCAGCAGCTCGGCCACAGGGCAGTATGGCTACACCTTC. It yields the protein CASSSATGQYGYTF.

This clone was observed once. The rearrangement joins TRBV5-1 to TRBJ2-5, with D perhaps matching TRBD2 (6 bases). Between the trimmed V and J ends, which lost 3 bases and 1 base, there was a span of 7 bases. CDR1 and CDR2 (germline): SGHRS, YFSETQ. This CDR3 has 13 residues. CDR3 sequence: CASSSGVQETQYF. DNA of the CDR3: TGCGCCAGCAGCTCGGGGGTCCAAGAGACCCAGTACTTC.

This chain connects TRBV6-1 to TRBJ2-7; D is undetermined. Germline V lookup: CDR1 MNHNS, CDR2 SASEGT. Trimming took off 6 bases at V and 2 bases at J, with 8 bases between the two ends. This CDR3 is 12 amino acids long. CDR3 protein: CASRSNAYEQYF. In DNA form, the CDR3 reads TGTGCCAGCAGGAGCAATGCCTACGAGCAGTACTTC.

V gene TRBV5-1 combines with J gene TRBJ2-6; D perhaps matches TRBD1 (5 bases). Germline V gene lookup returns CDR1 SGHRS and CDR2 YFSETQ. The CDR3 consists of 17 residues. V lost 1 base, J lost 2 bases, and 13 bases lay in between. CDR3 sequence reads: CASSLWVGLAGANVLTF. Here the CDR3 DNA reads TGCGCCAGCAGCTTGTGGGTGGGGCTCGCTGGGGCCAACGTCCTGACTTTC. Full variable domain (rest looked up from reference TRBV5-1 and TRBJ2-6): KAGVTQTPRYLIKTRGQQVTLSCSPISGHRSVSWYQQTPGQGLQFLFEYFSETQRNKGNFPGRFSGRQFSNSRSEMNVSTLELGDSALYLCASSLWVGLAGANVLTFGAGSRLTVL.